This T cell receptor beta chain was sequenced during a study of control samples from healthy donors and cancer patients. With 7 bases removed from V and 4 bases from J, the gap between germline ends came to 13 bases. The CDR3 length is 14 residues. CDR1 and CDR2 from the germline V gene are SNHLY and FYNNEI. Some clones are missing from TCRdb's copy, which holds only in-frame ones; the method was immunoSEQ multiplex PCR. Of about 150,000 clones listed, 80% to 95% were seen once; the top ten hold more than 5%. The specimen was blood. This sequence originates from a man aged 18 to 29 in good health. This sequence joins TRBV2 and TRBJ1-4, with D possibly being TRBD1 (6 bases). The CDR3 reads CASTKDSLNEKLFF. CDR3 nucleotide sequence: TGTGCCAGCACCAAGGACAGCCTTAATGAAAAACTGTTTTTT.